This T cell receptor (beta chain) was observed in a study of T cells after yellow fever vaccination. This clonotype was seen only a few times. Trimming took off 0 bases at V and 0 bases at J, with 6 bases between the two ends. The germline V gene encodes CDR1 GTSNPN and CDR2 SVGIG (reference sequence). CDR3 length: 13 residues. Template-switching 5'RACE yielded the TCR cDNA; a universal primer site and UMIs were added in the process. TCRdb reprocessed the 5' RACE reads with MiXCR, giving one entry per CDR3 protein. The repertoire includes roughly 48,000 distinct CDR3 sequences, less than 8% of them detected once, and less than 25% sits in the top ten.

The sequenced sample was CD8+ T cells not binding an NS4B(214-222) dextramer, sorted from PBMCs, obtained more than 40 days after the first yellow fever vaccination. The sequence was collected from a man aged 18 to 30 who received the YFV17D yellow fever vaccine. This sequence joins TRBV30 and TRBJ2-7; TRBD1 or TRBD2 may be the D gene (5 bases each). The CDR3 loop reads CAWSVGDSYEQYF. CDR3 in DNA: TGTGCCTGGAGTGTGGGGGACTCCTACGAGCAGTACTTC.